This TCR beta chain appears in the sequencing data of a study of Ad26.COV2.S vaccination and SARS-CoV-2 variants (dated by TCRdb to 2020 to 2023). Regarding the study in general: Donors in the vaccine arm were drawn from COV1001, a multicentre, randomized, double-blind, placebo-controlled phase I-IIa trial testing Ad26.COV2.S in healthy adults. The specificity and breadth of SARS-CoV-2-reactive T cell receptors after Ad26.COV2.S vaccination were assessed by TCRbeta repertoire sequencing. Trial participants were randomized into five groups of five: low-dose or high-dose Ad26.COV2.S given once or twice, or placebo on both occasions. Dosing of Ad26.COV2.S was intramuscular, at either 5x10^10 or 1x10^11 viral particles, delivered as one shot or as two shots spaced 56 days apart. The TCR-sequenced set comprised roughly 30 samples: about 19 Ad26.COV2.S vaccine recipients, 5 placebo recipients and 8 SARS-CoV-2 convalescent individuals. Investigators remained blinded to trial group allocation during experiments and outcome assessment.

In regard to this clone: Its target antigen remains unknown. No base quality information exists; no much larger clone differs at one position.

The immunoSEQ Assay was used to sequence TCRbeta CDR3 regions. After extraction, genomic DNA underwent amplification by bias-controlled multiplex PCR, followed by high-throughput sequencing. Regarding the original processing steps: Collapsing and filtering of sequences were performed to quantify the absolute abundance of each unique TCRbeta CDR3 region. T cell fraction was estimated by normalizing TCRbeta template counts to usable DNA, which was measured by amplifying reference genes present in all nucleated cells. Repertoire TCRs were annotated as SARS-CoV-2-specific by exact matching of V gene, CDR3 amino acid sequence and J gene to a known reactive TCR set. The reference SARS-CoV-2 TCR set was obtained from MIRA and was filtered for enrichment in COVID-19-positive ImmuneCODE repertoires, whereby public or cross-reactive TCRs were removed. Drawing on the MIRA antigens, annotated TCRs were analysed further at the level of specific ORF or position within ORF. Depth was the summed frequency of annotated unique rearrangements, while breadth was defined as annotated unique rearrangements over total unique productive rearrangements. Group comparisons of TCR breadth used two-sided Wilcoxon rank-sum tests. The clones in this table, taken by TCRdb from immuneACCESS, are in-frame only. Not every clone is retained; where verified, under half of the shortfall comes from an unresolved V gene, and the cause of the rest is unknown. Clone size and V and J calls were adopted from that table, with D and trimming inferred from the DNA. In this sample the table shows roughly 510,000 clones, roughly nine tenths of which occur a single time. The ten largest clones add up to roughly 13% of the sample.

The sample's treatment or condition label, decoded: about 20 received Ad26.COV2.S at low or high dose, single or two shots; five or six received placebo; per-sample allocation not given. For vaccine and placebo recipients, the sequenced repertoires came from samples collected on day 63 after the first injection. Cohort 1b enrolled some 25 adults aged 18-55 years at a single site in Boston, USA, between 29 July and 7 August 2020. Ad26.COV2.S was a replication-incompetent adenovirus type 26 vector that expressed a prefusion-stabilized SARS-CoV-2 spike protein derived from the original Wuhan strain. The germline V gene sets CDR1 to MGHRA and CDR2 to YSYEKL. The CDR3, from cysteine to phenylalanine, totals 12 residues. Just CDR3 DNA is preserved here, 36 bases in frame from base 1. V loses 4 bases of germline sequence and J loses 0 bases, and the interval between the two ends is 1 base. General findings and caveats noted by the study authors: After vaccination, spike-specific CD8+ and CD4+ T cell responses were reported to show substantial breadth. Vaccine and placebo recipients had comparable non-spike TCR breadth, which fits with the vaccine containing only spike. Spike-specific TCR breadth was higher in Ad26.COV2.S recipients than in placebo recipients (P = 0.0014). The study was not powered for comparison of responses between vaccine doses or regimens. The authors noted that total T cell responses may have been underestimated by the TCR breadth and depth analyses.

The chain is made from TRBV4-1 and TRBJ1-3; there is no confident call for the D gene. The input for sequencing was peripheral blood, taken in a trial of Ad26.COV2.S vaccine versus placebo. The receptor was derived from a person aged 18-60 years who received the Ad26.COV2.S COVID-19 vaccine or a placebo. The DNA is TGCGCCAGCAGCCTCTCTGGAAACACCATATATTTT. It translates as CASSLSGNTIYF.